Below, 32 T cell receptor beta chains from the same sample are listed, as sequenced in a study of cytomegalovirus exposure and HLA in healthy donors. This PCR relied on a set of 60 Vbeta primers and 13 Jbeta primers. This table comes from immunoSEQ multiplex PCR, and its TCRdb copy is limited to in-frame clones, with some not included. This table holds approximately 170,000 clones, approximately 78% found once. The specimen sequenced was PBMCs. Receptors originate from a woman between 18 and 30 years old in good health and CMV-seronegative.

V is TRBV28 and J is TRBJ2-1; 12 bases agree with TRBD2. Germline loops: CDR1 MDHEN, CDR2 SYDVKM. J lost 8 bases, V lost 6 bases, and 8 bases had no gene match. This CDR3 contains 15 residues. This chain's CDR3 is CASRETSGRPDEQFF. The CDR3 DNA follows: TGTGCCAGCAGGGAGACTAGCGGGAGACCGGATGAGCAGTTCTTC.

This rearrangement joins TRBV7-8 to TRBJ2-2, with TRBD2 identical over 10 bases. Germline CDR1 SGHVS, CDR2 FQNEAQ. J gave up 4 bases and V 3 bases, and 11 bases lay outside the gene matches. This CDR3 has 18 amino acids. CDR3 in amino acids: CASSFYRASGSSTGELFF. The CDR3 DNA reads TGTGCCAGCAGCTTCTACCGGGCTAGCGGGAGTTCCACCGGGGAGCTGTTTTTT. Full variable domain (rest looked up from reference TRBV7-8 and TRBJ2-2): GAGVSQSPRYKVAKRGQDVALRCDPISGHVSLFWYQQALGQGPEFLTYFQNEAQLDKSGLPSDRFFAERPEGSVSTLKIQRTQQEDSAVYLCASSFYRASGSSTGELFFGEGSRLTVL.

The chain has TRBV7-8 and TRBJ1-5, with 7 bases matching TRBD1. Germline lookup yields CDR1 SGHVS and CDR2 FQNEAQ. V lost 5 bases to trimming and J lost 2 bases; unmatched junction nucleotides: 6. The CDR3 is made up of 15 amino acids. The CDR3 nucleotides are TGTGCCAGCAGCCAAGACAGGGTGGGCAATCAGCCCCAGCATTTT. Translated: CASSQDRVGNQPQHF.

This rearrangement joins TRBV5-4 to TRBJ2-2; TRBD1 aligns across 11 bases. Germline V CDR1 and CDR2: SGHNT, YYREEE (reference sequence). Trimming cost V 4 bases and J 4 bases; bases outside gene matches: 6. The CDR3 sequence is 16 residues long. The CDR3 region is CASSGAGQGVTGELFF. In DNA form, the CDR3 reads TGTGCCAGCAGCGGGGCGGGACAGGGGGTCACCGGGGAGCTGTTTTTT.

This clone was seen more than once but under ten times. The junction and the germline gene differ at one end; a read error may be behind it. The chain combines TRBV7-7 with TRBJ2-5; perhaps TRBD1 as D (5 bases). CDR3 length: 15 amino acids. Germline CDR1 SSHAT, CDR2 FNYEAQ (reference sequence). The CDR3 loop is CASSSSSDQGETQYF. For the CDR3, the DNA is TGTGCTAGCAGCTCATCCAGCGACCAGGGAGAGACCCAGTACTTC.

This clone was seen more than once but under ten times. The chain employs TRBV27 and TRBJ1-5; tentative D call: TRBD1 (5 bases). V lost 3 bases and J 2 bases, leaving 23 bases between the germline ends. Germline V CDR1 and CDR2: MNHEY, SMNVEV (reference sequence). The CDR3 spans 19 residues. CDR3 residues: CASSLTSPIDSSGNQPQHF. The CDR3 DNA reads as TGTGCCAGCAGTTTGACATCGCCCATTGACAGTTCAGGCAATCAGCCCCAGCATTTT.

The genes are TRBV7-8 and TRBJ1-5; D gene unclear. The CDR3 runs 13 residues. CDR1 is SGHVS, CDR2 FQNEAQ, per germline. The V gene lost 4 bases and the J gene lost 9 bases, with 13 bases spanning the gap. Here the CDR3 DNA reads TGTGCCAGCAGCTCCAGTCTAGCCACGCCCCAGCATTTT. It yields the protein CASSSSLATPQHF. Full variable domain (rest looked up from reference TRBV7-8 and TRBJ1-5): GAGVSQSPRYKVAKRGQDVALRCDPISGHVSLFWYQQALGQGPEFLTYFQNEAQLDKSGLPSDRFFAERPEGSVSTLKIQRTQQEDSAVYLCASSSSLATPQHFGDGTRLSIL.

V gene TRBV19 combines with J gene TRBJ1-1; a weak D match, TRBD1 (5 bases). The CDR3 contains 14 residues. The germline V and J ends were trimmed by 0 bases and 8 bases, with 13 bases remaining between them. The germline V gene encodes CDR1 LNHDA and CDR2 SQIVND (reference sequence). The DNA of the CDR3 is TGTGCCAGTAGTATAGATCAGTTAAGACAGGAAGCTTTCTTT. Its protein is CASSIDQLRQEAFF.

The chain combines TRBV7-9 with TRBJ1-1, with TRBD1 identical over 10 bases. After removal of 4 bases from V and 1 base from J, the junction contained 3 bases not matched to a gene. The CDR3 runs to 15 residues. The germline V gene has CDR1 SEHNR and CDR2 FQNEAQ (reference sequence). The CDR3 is CASSSDRGTNTEAFF. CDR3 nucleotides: TGTGCCAGCAGCTCGGACAGGGGGACGAACACTGAAGCTTTCTTT.

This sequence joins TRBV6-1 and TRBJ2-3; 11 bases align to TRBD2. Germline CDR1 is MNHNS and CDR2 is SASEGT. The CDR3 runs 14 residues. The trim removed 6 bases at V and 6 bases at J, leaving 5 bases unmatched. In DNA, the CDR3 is TGTGCCAGCAGGTTACTAGCGGGAGTGGATACGCAGTATTTT. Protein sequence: CASRLLAGVDTQYF.

The CDR3 DNA reads TGTGCCAGCAGTCATCTGGCAGGGGGCCGACCAGCTTTCTTT. This translates into CASSHLAGGRPAFF. V usage is TRBV7-9 and J usage is TRBJ1-1; 8 nucleotides match TRBD1. The CDR3 is made up of 14 amino acids. Per the germline V gene, CDR1 is SEHNR and CDR2 is FQNEAQ (reference sequence). Trimming at V came to 6 bases and at J to 10 bases, leaving 13 bases not matched to a gene.

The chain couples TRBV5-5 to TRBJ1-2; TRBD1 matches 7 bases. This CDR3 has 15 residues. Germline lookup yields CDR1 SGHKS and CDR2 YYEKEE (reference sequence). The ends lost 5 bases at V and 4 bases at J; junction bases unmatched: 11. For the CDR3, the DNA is TGTGCCAGCAGAGGAGGCTCCGGGACAGTCTATGGCTACACCTTC. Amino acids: CASRGGSGTVYGYTF.

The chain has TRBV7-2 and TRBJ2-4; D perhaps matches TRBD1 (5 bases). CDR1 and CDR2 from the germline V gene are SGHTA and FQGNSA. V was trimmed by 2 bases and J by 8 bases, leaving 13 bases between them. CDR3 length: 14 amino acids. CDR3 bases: TGTGCCAGCAGCTTACTCGGCAGGGAAGACATTCAGTACTTC. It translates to CASSLLGREDIQYF.

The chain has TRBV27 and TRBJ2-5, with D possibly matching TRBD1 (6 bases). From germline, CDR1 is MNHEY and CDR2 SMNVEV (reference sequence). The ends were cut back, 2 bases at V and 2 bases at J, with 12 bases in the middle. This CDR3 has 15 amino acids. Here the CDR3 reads CASSLLGQLQETQYF. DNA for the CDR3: TGTGCCAGCAGTTTACTAGGACAGCTTCAAGAGACCCAGTACTTC.

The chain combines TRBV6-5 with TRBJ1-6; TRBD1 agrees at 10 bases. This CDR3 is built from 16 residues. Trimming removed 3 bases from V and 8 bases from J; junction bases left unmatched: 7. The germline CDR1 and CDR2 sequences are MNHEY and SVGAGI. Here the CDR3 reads CASSYAPGTGDSPLHF. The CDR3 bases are TGTGCCAGCAGTTATGCTCCCGGGACAGGGGATTCACCCCTCCACTTT.

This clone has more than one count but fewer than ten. The CDR3 nucleotides read TGTGCCAGTAGTATATACGGTGAGCAGTTCTTC. It codes for CASSIYGEQFF. The rearrangement links TRBV19 to TRBJ2-1; D is undetermined. The germline V gene encodes CDR1 LNHDA and CDR2 SQIVND (reference sequence). V was shortened by 2 bases and J by 9 bases, with 5 bases between the two germline ends. The CDR3 runs 11 residues.

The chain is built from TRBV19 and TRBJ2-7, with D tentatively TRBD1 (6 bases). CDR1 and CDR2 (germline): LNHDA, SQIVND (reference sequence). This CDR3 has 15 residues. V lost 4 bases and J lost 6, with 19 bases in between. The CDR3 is CASSSKNQGTGEQYF. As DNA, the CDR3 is TGTGCCAGTAGTAGTAAAAACCAGGGGACGGGCGAGCAGTACTTC.

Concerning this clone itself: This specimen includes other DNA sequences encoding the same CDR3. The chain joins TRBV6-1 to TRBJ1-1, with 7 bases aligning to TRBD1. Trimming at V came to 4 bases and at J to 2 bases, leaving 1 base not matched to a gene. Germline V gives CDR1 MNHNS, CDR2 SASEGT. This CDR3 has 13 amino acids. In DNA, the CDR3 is TGTGCCAGCAGTGGACAGGGCAACACTGAAGCTTTCTTT. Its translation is CASSGQGNTEAFF.

The CDR3 DNA reads as TGCGCCAGCAGTGATGGAGGGTCTAGCGGGAGGTCTAGCACAGATACGCAGTATTTT. The encoded protein is CASSDGGSSGRSSTDTQYF. The chain combines TRBV10-1 with TRBJ2-3, with 11 bases lining up with TRBD2. CDR3 length: 19 residues. J gave up 0 bases and V 3 bases, and 11 bases lay outside the gene matches. CDR1 is WNHNN, CDR2 SYGVQD, per germline (reference sequence).

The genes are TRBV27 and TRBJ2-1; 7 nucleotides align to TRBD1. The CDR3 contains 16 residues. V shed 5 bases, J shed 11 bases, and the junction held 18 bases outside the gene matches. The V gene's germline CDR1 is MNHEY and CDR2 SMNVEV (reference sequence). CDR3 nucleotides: TGTGCCAGCAGTCTATGGGGTCCCGGGACAGTCGAGCAGCAGTTCTTC. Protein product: CASSLWGPGTVEQQFF.

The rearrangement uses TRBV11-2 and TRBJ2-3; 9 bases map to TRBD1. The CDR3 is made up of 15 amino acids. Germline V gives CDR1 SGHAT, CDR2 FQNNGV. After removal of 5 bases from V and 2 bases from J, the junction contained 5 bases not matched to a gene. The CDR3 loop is CASSPGQGFTDTQYF. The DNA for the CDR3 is TGTGCCAGCAGCCCTGGACAGGGGTTCACAGATACGCAGTATTTT.

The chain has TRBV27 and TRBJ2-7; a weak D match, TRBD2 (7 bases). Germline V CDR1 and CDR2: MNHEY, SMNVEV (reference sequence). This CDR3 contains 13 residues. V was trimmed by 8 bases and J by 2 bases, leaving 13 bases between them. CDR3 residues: CASARGAPYEQYF. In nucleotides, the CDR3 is TGTGCCAGCGCTCGGGGGGCCCCCTACGAGCAGTACTTC.

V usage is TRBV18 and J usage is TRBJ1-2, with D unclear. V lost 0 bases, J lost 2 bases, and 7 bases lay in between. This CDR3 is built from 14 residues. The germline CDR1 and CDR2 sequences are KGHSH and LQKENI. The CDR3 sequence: CASSPPLQNYGYTF. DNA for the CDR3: TGTGCCAGCTCACCACCCCTACAGAACTATGGCTACACCTTC.

The CDR3 coding sequence is TGTGCCAGCAGCTTAAGAGAGGGCTTCGATGAGCAGTTCTTC. It encodes CASSLREGFDEQFF. The gene calls are TRBV5-4 and TRBJ2-1, with D possibly matching TRBD2 (5 bases). The length of the CDR3 is 14 residues. Between the trimmed V and J ends, which lost 2 bases and 8 bases, there was a span of 14 bases. Germline values: CDR1 SGHNT, CDR2 YYREEE (reference sequence).

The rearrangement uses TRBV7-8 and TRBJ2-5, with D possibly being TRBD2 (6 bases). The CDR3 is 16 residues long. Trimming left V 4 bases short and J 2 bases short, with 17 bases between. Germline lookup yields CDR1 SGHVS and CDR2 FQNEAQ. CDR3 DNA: TGTGCCAGCAGCTCCGCGAACGGGAGCCCACAAGAGACCCAGTACTTC. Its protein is CASSSANGSPQETQYF.

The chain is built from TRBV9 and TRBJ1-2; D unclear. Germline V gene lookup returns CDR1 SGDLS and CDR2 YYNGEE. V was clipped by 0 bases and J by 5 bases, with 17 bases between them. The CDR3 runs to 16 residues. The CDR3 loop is CASSVGPLEGRYGYTF. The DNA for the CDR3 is TGTGCCAGCAGCGTAGGCCCTTTAGAGGGTCGGTATGGCTACACCTTC.

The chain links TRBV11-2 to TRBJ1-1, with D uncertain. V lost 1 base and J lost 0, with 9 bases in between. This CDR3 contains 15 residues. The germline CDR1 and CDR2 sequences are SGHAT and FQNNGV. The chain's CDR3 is CASSLVGRLNTEAFF. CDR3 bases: TGTGCCAGCAGCTTAGTCGGCAGGCTGAACACTGAAGCTTTCTTT.

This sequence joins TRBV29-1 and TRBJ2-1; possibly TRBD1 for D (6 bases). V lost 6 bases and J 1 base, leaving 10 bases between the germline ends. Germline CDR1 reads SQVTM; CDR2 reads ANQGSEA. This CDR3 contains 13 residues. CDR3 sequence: CSVGQFSYNEQFF. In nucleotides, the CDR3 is TGCAGCGTCGGACAGTTTTCCTACAATGAGCAGTTCTTC.

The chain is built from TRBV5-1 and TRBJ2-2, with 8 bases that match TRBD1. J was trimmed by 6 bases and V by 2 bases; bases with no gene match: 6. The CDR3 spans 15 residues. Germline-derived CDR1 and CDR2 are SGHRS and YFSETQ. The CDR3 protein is CASSFTRTGPGELFF. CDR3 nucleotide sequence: TGCGCCAGCAGCTTTACTAGGACAGGGCCCGGGGAGCTGTTTTTT.

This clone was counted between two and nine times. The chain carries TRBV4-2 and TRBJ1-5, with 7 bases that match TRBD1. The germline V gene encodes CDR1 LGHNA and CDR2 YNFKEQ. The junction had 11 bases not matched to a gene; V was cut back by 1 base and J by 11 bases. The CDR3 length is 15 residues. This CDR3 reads CASSQVPGQQRAQHF. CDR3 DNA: TGTGCCAGCAGCCAAGTTCCGGGACAGCAAAGGGCCCAGCATTTT.

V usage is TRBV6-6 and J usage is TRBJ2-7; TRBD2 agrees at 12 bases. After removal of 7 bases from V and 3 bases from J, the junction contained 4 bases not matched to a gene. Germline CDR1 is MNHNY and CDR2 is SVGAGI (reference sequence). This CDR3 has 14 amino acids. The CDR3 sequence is CASTPTSGGYEQYF. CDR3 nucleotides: TGTGCCAGCACCCCGACTAGCGGGGGCTACGAGCAGTACTTC.

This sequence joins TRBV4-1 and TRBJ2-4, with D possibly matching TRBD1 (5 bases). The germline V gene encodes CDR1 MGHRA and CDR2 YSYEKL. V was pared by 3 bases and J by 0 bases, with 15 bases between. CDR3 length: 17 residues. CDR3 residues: CASSQIQGIIAKNIQYF. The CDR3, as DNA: TGCGCCAGCAGCCAGATCCAGGGTATCATAGCCAAAAACATTCAGTACTTC.